These T cell receptor beta chains were read from a single sample in a study of blood T cells in healthy people across ages. TCRdb ran MiXCR on the 5' RACE reads and lists one entry per CDR3 protein. This sample yields 760,000 or so distinct CDR3 sequences, of which roughly 25% are seen a single time; more than 8% belongs to the top ten. This sample was also put to use in a study of T cells of mothers and their children.

What was sequenced was blood. Receptors originate from a boy between 10 and 17 years old in good health. The CDR3 runs from the conserved cysteine through the conserved F or W. The order of the fields is CDR3 length, D gene, clone size, J gene, V gene, CDR3 protein, CDR3 DNA. A D gene is named only where the DNA matches it firmly. Not every row has a clone size; where given, it reads once, few, many or a size class.

16	TRBD2	NA	TRBJ2-1	TRBV20-1	CSASRPSGLSYNEQFF	TGCAGTGCTAGTCGTCCTAGCGGATTGTCCTACAATGAGCAGTTCTTC
14	NA	NA	TRBJ1-2	TRBV7-2	CASSLEQGLYGYTF	TGTGCCAGCAGCTTAGAACAGGGCCTCTATGGCTACACCTTC
13	NA	NA	TRBJ1-4	TRBV29-1	CSVEVSPNEKLFF	TGCAGCGTTGAAGTCAGCCCGAATGAAAAACTGTTTTTT
13	NA	NA	TRBJ2-2	TRBV19	CASTQGFTGELFF	TGTGCCAGTACTCAGGGATTCACCGGGGAGCTGTTTTTT
17	NA	NA	TRBJ2-5	TRBV7-9	CASSSGSGTPGQETQYF	TGTGCCAGCAGCTCGGGATCTGGGACTCCGGGACAAGAGACCCAGTACTTC
15	NA	NA	TRBJ2-5	TRBV7-2	CASSSPSRAEETQYF	TGTGCCAGCAGCTCCCCCTCCCGGGCAGAAGAGACCCAGTACTTC
13	NA	few	TRBJ2-5	TRBV28	CASSWTRQETQYF	TGTGCCAGCAGTTGGACGCGCCAAGAGACCCAGTACTTC
13	NA	few	TRBJ1-1	TRBV6-6	CASSSAGFTEAFF	TGTGCCAGCAGTTCCGCGGGGTTCACTGAAGCTTTCTTT
16	TRBD1	NA	TRBJ1-3	TRBV6-6	CASSYGFRGLGNTIYF	TGTGCCAGCAGTTACGGGTTCAGGGGGTTAGGAAACACCATATATTTT
15	NA	NA	TRBJ2-7	TRBV7-2	CASSLGVGLLNQQYF	TGTGCCAGCAGCTTAGGAGTCGGACTCCTTAATCAGCAGTACTTC
13	NA	NA	TRBJ2-7	TRBV29-1	CSFSTGTFYEQYF	TGCAGCTTTTCGACCGGGACTTTCTACGAGCAGTACTTC
13	NA	few	TRBJ2-1	TRBV29-1	CSAVSTIYNEQFF	TGCAGCGCTGTATCCACTATCTACAATGAGCAGTTCTTC
14	NA	few	TRBJ1-1	TRBV5-6	CASSPVGGGTEAFF	TGTGCCAGCAGCCCAGTGGGGGGTGGAACTGAAGCTTTCTTT
14	NA	NA	TRBJ2-7	TRBV6-1	CASSRTFIAYEQYF	TGTGCCAGCAGTCGGACATTCATAGCCTACGAGCAGTACTTC
18	TRBD2	NA	TRBJ2-1	TRBV6-6	CASSYSSSGGIFRNEQFF	TGTGCCAGCAGTTACTCGTCTAGCGGGGGAATTTTTAGGAATGAGCAGTTCTTC
16	TRBD2	NA	TRBJ2-5	TRBV7-8	CASSPPGLAAQETQYF	TGTGCCAGCAGCCCACCGGGACTAGCGGCTCAAGAGACCCAGTACTTC
15	TRBD1	NA	TRBJ2-5	TRBV7-9	CASSSRRTGGETQYF	TGTGCCAGCAGCTCCCGACGGACAGGGGGTGAGACCCAGTACTTC
15	NA	NA	TRBJ1-1	TRBV28	CASPAPWGLDTEAFF	TGTGCCAGCCCGGCCCCCTGGGGATTGGACACTGAAGCTTTCTTT
13	NA	NA	TRBJ2-1	TRBV5-6	CASSLENGNEQFF	TGTGCCAGCAGCTTGGAGAACGGGAATGAGCAGTTCTTC
14	TRBD1	NA	TRBJ2-5	TRBV9	CASSAGQSQETQYF	TGTGCCAGCAGCGCGGGACAGAGCCAAGAGACCCAGTACTTC
14	TRBD1	NA	TRBJ1-2	TRBV25-1	CAGYTGGEKAGYTF	TGTGCCGGTTACACAGGGGGCGAGAAAGCCGGCTACACCTTC
15	TRBD1	NA	TRBJ2-1	TRBV2	CASSGQGTLGNEQFF	TGTGCCAGCAGCGGACAGGGGACCCTAGGGAATGAGCAGTTCTTC
16	TRBD2	few	TRBJ2-4	TRBV7-2	CASSLAGGAPKNIQYF	TGTGCCAGCAGCTTAGCCGGGGGGGCTCCCAAAAACATTCAGTACTTC
12	NA	NA	TRBJ2-7	TRBV20-1	CSARDRVYEQYF	TGCAGTGCTAGAGATCGTGTCTACGAGCAGTACTTC
15	NA	NA	TRBJ2-5	TRBV6-5	CASSYSWGSQETQYF	TGTGCCAGCAGTTACTCCTGGGGGTCCCAAGAGACCCAGTACTTC
11	TRBD1	NA	TRBJ1-2	TRBV5-5	CASYRGDGYTF	TGTGCCAGCTACAGGGGCGATGGCTACACCTTC
15	NA	many	TRBJ2-5	TRBV4-3	CASSQWGYSRETQYF	TGCGCCAGCAGCCAGTGGGGGTATTCCAGAGAGACCCAGTACTTC